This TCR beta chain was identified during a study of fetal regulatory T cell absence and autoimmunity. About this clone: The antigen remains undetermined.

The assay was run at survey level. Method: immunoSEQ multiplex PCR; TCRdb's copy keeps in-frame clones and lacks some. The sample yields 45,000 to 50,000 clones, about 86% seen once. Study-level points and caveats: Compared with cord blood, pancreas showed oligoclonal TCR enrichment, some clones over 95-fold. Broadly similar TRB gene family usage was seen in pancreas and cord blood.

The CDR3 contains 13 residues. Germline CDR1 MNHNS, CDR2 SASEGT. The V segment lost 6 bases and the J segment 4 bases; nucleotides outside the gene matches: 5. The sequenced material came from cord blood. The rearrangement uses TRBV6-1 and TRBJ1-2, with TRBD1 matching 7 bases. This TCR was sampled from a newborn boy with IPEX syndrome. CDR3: CASRLDRAYGYTF. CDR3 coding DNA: TGTGCCAGCAGGCTCGACAGGGCCTATGGCTACACCTTC.